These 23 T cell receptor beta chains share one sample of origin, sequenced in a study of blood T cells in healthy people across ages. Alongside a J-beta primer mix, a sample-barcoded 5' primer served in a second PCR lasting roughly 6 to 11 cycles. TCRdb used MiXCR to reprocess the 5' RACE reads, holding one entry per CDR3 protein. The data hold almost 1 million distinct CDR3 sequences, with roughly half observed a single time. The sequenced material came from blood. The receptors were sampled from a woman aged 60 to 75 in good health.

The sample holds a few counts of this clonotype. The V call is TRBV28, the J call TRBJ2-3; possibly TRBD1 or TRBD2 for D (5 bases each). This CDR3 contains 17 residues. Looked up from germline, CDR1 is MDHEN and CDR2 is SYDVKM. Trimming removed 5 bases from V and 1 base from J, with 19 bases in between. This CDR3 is CASSPSPGQGGTDTQYF. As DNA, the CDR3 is TGTGCCAGCAGTCCAAGCCCGGGGCAGGGTGGCACAGATACGCAGTATTTT.

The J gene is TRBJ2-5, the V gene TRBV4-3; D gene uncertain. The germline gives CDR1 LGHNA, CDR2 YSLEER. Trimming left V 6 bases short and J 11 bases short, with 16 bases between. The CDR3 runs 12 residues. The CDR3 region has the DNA TGCGCCAGCAGACTTAAGACCGATGAGCAGTACTTC. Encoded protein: CASRLKTDEQYF.

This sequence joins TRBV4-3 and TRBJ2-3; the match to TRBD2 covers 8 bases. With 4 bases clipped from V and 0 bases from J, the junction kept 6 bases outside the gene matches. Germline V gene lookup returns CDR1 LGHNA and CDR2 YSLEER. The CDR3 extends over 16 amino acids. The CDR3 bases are TGCGCCAGCAGCCTCCTAGCGGGTTGGAGCACAGATACGCAGTATTTT. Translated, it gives CASSLLAGWSTDTQYF.

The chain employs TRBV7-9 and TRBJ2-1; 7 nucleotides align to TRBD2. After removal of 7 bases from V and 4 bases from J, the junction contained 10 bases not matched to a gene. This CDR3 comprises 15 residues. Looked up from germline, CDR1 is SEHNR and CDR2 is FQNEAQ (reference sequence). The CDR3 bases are TGTGCCAGCAATATTAATCGGGAGGCTTACAATGAGCAGTTCTTC. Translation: CASNINREAYNEQFF.

The CDR3 coding sequence is TGTGCCAGCAGCATCGGACAAGATGGCTACACCTTC. This sequence encodes CASSIGQDGYTF. V is TRBV7-9 and J is TRBJ1-2; TRBD1 is a possible D gene (5 bases). CDR1 is SEHNR, CDR2 FQNEAQ, per germline (reference sequence). The CDR3 is 12 amino acids. V lost 5 bases, J lost 6 bases, and 10 bases lay in between.

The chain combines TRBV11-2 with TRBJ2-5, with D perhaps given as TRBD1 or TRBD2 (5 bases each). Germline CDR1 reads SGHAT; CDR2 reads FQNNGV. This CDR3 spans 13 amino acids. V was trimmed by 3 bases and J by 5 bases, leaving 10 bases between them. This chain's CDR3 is CASSFRWGETQYF. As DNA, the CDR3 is TGTGCCAGCAGCTTTAGGTGGGGGGAGACCCAGTACTTC.

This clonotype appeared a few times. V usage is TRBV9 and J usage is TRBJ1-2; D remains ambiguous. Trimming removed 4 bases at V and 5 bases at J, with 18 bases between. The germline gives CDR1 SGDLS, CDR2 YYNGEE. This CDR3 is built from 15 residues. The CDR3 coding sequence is TGTGCCAGCAGCCTAACGGGCAATTCGGGGTATGGCTACACCTTC. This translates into CASSLTGNSGYGYTF.

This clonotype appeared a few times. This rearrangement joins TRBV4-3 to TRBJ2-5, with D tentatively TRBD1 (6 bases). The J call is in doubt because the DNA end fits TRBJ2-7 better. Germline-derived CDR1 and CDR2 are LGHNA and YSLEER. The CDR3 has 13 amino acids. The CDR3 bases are TGCGCCAGCAGCCTGGGGACACACTACGAGCAGTACTTC. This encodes CASSLGTHYEQYF.

DNA for the CDR3: TGTGCCAGCAGCCAGGCGGTTCTCCGGGGCTACACCTTC. Encoded protein: CASSQAVLRGYTF. The J gene is TRBJ1-2, the V gene TRBV13; D unresolved. Germline V CDR1 and CDR2: PRHDT, FYEKMQ (reference sequence). This CDR3 spans 13 amino acids. V was pared by 5 bases and J by 8 bases, with 15 bases between.

CDR3: CASSIDRPGTRSSYEQYF. For the CDR3, the DNA is TGTGCCAGCAGCATCGACCGACCCGGGACCCGAAGCTCCTACGAGCAGTACTTC. This sequence joins TRBV7-8 and TRBJ2-7; D assignment may be TRBD1 or TRBD2 (5 bases each). Germline CDR1 is SGHVS and CDR2 is FQNEAQ. Trimming shortened V by 5 bases and J by 0 bases, and 23 bases separated the two germline ends. The CDR3 is 18 amino acids.

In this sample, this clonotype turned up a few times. This CDR3 is CASSVATGTDYEQYF. CDR3 DNA: TGTGCCAGCAGCGTAGCCACCGGTACTGACTACGAGCAGTACTTC. J is TRBJ2-7 and V is TRBV9, with D unresolved. The CDR3 consists of 15 residues. Per the germline V gene, CDR1 is SGDLS and CDR2 is YYNGEE. Deletions cut 0 bases from V and 3 bases from J, with 13 bases between.

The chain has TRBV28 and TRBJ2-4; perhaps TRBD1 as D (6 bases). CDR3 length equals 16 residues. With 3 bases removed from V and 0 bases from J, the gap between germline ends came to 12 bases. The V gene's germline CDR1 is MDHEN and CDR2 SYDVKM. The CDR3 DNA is TGTGCCAGCAGTTTGGACAGAATGATAGCCAAAAACATTCAGTACTTC. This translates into CASSLDRMIAKNIQYF.

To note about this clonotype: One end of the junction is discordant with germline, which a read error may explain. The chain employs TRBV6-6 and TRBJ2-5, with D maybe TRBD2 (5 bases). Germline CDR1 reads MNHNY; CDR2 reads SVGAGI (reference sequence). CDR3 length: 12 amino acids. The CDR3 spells CASCYGINEQYF. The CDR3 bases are TGTGCCAGCTGTTACGGGATTAATGAGCAGTACTTC.

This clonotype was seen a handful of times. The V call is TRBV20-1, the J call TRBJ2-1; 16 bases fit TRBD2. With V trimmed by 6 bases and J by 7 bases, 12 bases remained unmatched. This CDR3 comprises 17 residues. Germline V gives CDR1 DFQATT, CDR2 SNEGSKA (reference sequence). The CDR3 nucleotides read TGCAGTGCGCCTGGGACTAGCGGGAGGGCCCAGGAGAATGAGCAGTTCTTC. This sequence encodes CSAPGTSGRAQENEQFF.

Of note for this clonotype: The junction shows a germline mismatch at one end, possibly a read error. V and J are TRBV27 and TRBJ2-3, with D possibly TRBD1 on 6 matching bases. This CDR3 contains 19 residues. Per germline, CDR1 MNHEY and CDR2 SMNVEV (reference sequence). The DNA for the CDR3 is TGTGCCAGCAGTCACCAAAACCGCGACAGACCGGACAGCACAAATACGCTGTATTTT. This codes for CASSHQNRDRPDSTNTLYF.

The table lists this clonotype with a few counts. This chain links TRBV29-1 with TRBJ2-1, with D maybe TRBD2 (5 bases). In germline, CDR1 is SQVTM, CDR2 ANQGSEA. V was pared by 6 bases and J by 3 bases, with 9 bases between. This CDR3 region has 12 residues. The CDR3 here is CSVNRDYNEQFF. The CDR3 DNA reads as TGCAGCGTCAATCGGGACTACAATGAGCAGTTCTTC.

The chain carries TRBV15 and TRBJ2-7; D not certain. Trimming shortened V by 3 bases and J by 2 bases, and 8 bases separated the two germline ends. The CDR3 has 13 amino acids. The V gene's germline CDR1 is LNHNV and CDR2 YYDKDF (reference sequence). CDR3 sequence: CATSSRDTYEQYF. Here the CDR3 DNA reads TGTGCCACCAGCAGTCGAGACACCTACGAGCAGTACTTC.

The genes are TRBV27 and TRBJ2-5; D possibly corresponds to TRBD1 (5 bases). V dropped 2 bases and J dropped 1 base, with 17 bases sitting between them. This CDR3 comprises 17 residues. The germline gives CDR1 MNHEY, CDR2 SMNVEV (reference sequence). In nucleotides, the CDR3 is TGTGCCAGCAGTTTAGCGCCAACAGGAATAGCCCAAGAGACCCAGTACTTC. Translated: CASSLAPTGIAQETQYF.

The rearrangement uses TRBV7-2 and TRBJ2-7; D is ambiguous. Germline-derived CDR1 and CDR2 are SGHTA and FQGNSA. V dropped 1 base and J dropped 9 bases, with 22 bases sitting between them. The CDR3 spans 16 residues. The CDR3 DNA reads TGTGCCAGCAGCTTAGGGTTCTTACAATCCTACGAGCGGCAGTACTTC. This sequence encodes CASSLGFLQSYERQYF.

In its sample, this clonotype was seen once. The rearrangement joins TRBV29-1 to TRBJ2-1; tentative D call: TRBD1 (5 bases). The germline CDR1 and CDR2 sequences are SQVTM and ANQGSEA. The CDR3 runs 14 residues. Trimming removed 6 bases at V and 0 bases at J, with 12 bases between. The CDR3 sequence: CSVDIRGSYNEQFF. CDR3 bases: TGCAGCGTAGATATAAGGGGCTCCTACAATGAGCAGTTCTTC.

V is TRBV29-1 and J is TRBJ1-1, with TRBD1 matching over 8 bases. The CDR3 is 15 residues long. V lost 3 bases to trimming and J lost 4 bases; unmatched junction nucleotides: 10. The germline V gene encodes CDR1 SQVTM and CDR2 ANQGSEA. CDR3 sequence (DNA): TGCAGCGTTGAGGTGGACAGGGCCATAGGCACTGAAGCTTTCTTT. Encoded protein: CSVEVDRAIGTEAFF.

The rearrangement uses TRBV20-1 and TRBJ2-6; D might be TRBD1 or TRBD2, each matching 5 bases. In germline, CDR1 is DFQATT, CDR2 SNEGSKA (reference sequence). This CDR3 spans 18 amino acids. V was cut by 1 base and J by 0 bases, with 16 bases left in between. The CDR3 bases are TGCAGTGCTAGAGGTATACCGGGACGGCCCTCTGGGGCCAACGTCCTGACTTTC. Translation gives CSARGIPGRPSGANVLTF.

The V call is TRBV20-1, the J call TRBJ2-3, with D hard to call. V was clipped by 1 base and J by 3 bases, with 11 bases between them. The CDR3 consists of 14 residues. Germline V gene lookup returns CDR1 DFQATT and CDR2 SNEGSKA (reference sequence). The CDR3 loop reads CSARVGIGTDTQYF. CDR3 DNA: TGCAGTGCTAGAGTGGGAATAGGGACAGATACGCAGTATTTT.